Shown below are 27 T cell receptor beta chains from a single sample sequenced in a study of blood T cell repertoires in COVID-19. Assay: immunoSEQ multiplex PCR; the TCRdb copy retains only in-frame clones and omits some. The sample yields around 130,000 clones, approximately 78% seen once. The specimen was peripheral blood. These receptors came from a woman of 80 years or more with acute or convalescent COVID-19.

The chain uses TRBV6-1 and TRBJ1-6; 8 nucleotides agree with TRBD1. The germline V gene encodes CDR1 MNHNS and CDR2 SASEGT. The ends lost 2 bases at V and 5 bases at J; junction bases unmatched: 5. CDR3 length equals 16 residues. CDR3 bases: TGTGCCAGCAGTGAATTTAGGACAGGGAATAATTCACCCCTCCACTTT. Translation gives CASSEFRTGNNSPLHF.

The chain employs TRBV24-1 and TRBJ2-7, with D possibly matching TRBD2 (7 bases). The length of the CDR3 is 12 residues. Germline V gene lookup returns CDR1 KGHDR and CDR2 SFDVKD. Trimming took off 6 bases at V and 6 bases at J, with 11 bases between the two ends. The CDR3 DNA follows: TGTGCCACCAGTTTGGGGGGGCGCGAGCAGTACTTC. It yields the protein CATSLGGREQYF.

This chain joins TRBV5-6 and TRBJ2-1; 7 bases align to TRBD2. The ends lost 3 bases at V and 9 bases at J; junction bases unmatched: 9. The germline gives CDR1 SGHDT, CDR2 YYEEEE. The CDR3 has 14 amino acids. The CDR3 coding sequence is TGTGCCAGCAGCTACGGACTAGGGGCCGGTGAGCAGTTCTTC. This encodes CASSYGLGAGEQFF. Full variable domain (rest looked up from reference TRBV5-6 and TRBJ2-1): DAGVTQSPTHLIKTRGQQVTLRCSPKSGHDTVSWYQQALGQGPQFIFQYYEEEERQRGNFPDRFSGHQFPNYSSELNVNALLLGDSALYLCASSYGLGAGEQFFGPGTRLTVL.

V usage is TRBV5-4 and J usage is TRBJ2-5; 7 bases are shared with TRBD2. The CDR3 is made up of 16 amino acids. In germline, CDR1 is SGHNT, CDR2 YYREEE (reference sequence). J gave up 2 bases and V 4 bases, and 11 bases lay outside the gene matches. The DNA of the CDR3 is TGTGCCAGCAGCCCCCCGGGAGCGGGGCTTCAAGAGACCCAGTACTTC. This encodes CASSPPGAGLQETQYF.

The chain is built from TRBV27 and TRBJ1-1; possible D gene TRBD1, 6 bases. V lost 1 base and J 4 bases, leaving 7 bases between the germline ends. The germline CDR1 and CDR2 sequences are MNHEY and SMNVEV (reference sequence). This CDR3 has 13 residues. This CDR3 reads CASSLLGATEAFF. CDR3 in DNA: TGTGCCAGCAGTTTATTGGGGGCCACTGAAGCTTTCTTT.

This chain links TRBV10-2 with TRBJ2-7, with no clear D. The CDR3 is made up of 13 amino acids. The V and J ends lost 3 bases and 6 bases respectively, with 12 bases between them. Germline V gene sequence: CDR1 WSHSY, CDR2 SAAADI. CDR3 sequence (DNA): TGCGCCAGCAGTGACAGTAGAGCGTCCGAGCAGTACTTC. Amino acids: CASSDSRASEQYF.

The chain carries TRBV10-3 and TRBJ1-6, with D tentatively TRBD1 (5 bases). Germline CDR1 and CDR2: ENHRY and SYGVKD. The CDR3 is 14 amino acids. V shed 2 bases and J shed 4 bases, with 6 bases lying between them. CDR3 loop: CAISEDSYNSPLHF. The CDR3 nucleotides are TGTGCCATCAGTGAGGACAGTTATAATTCACCCCTCCACTTT.

The chain joins TRBV20-1 to TRBJ1-1; a possible D gene is TRBD1 (5 bases). The CDR3 has 11 residues. V lost 8 bases and J 1 base, leaving 8 bases between the germline ends. The V gene's germline CDR1 is DFQATT and CDR2 SNEGSKA (reference sequence). The CDR3 DNA sequence: TGCAGTTACAGGACGAACACTGAAGCTTTCTTT. Protein sequence: CSYRTNTEAFF.

The rearrangement uses TRBV18 and TRBJ1-2; tentatively, D is TRBD1 (6 bases). The ends were cut back, 6 bases at V and 4 bases at J, with 15 bases in the middle. The CDR3 runs to 14 residues. Germline-derived CDR1 and CDR2 are KGHSH and LQKENI. The CDR3 coding sequence is TGTGCCAGCTCCCGGGGACAAAATAGCTATGGCTACACCTTC. Its protein is CASSRGQNSYGYTF.

This clone was observed a few times. This chain uses TRBV15 with TRBJ2-5; D is perhaps TRBD1 (6 bases). Germline CDR1 is LNHNV and CDR2 is YYDKDF (reference sequence). V lost 1 base, J lost 7 bases, and 13 bases lay in between. The CDR3 sequence is 14 residues long. DNA of the CDR3: TGTGCCACCAGCAGAGGGCAGGGGTCGGGGACCCAGTACTTC. Protein product: CATSRGQGSGTQYF. Full variable domain (missing parts from reference TRBV15 and TRBJ2-5): DAMVIQNPRYQVTQFGKPVTLSCSQTLNHNVMYWYQQKSSQAPKLLFHYYDKDFNNEADTPDNFQSRRPNTSFCFLDIRSPGLGDTAMYLCATSRGQGSGTQYFGPGTRLLVL.

The chain combines TRBV9 with TRBJ2-6, with D maybe TRBD1 (5 bases). The CDR3 contains 18 residues. V gave up 0 bases and J gave up 0 bases, with 13 bases separating them. The germline gives CDR1 SGDLS, CDR2 YYNGEE. CDR3 sequence: CASSVGQSTLSGANVLTF. DNA for the CDR3: TGTGCCAGCAGCGTAGGACAGTCGACGCTCTCTGGGGCCAACGTCCTGACTTTC.

This chain uses TRBV13 with TRBJ2-7; D might be TRBD1 (6 bases). Germline lookup yields CDR1 PRHDT and CDR2 FYEKMQ (reference sequence). Trimming removed 5 bases from V and 0 bases from J, with 14 bases in between. CDR3 size: 15 residues. The CDR3 loop reads CASSLTRTVSYEQYF. The DNA for the CDR3 is TGTGCCAGCAGCCTGACTCGGACAGTCTCCTACGAGCAGTACTTC.

The CDR3: CASSRARLATSYEQYF. Here the CDR3 DNA reads TGTGCCAGCAGCCGGGCTCGACTAGCTACCTCCTACGAGCAGTACTTC. The V call is TRBV11-2, the J call TRBJ2-7; 7 bases fit TRBD2. Per germline, CDR1 SGHAT and CDR2 FQNNGV. V was clipped by 5 bases and J by 0 bases; unmatched bases: 10. The CDR3 totals 16 residues.

The chain links TRBV15 to TRBJ2-1; D is perhaps TRBD2 (6 bases). The V gene lost 3 bases and the J gene lost 0 bases, with 9 bases spanning the gap. Germline-derived CDR1 and CDR2 are LNHNV and YYDKDF (reference sequence). The CDR3 has 15 amino acids. The CDR3 is CATSSDGSSYNEQFF. Written as DNA, the CDR3 is TGTGCCACCAGCAGCGACGGGAGCTCCTACAATGAGCAGTTCTTC.

The chain employs TRBV2 and TRBJ1-5, with 8 bases identical to TRBD1. This CDR3 has 15 residues. Losses at the gene ends were 7 bases for V and 6 bases for J; bases not matched to a gene: 11. CDR1 and CDR2 from the germline V gene are SNHLY and FYNNEI. CDR3 sequence (DNA): TGTGCCAGCACATTCGACAGGGGAGTGGCTCAGCCCCAGCATTTT. Its protein product is CASTFDRGVAQPQHF.

V and J are TRBV11-3 and TRBJ1-6, with D perhaps matching TRBD1 (6 bases). This CDR3 has 13 amino acids. The ends were cut back, 0 bases at V and 10 bases at J, with 7 bases in the middle. Germline CDR1 is SGHNT and CDR2 is YENEEA. In DNA, the CDR3 is TGTGCCAGCAGCTTAGATCAGGGGTCACCCCTCCACTTT. Protein sequence: CASSLDQGSPLHF.

This chain uses TRBV11-2 with TRBJ2-5, with D perhaps matching TRBD2 (5 bases). The CDR3 runs 13 residues. The V gene lost 3 bases and the J gene lost 7 bases, with 12 bases spanning the gap. Germline lookup yields CDR1 SGHAT and CDR2 FQNNGV. CDR3 nucleotide sequence: TGTGCCAGCAGCTTCGCTCTAGAGGGGACCCAGTACTTC. Translation gives CASSFALEGTQYF.

This rearrangement joins TRBV19 to TRBJ2-2, with 8 nucleotides matching TRBD1. The CDR3 runs to 14 residues. Germline V gene lookup returns CDR1 LNHDA and CDR2 SQIVND (reference sequence). V gave up 4 bases and J gave up 6 bases; unmatched junction bases: 4. The CDR3, as DNA: TGTGCCAGTAGTAGTAGGGACAGGCCCGGGGAGCTGTTTTTT. Amino acid sequence: CASSSRDRPGELFF. The full variable domain, its missing parts supplied by reference TRBV19 and TRBJ2-2, is DGGITQSPKYLFRKEGQNVTLSCEQNLNHDAMYWYRQDPGQGLRLIYYSQIVNDFQKGDIAEGYSVSREKKESFPLTVTSAQKNPTAFYLCASSSRDRPGELFFGEGSRLTVL.

The V and J genes are TRBV2 and TRBJ1-1; 7 positions agree with TRBD1. Germline CDR1 SNHLY, CDR2 FYNNEI. This CDR3 comprises 13 residues. The V segment lost 6 bases and the J segment 7 bases; nucleotides outside the gene matches: 8. The CDR3 DNA sequence: TGTGCCAGCAGACTTGACAGGGAAGATGAAGCTTTCTTT. It encodes CASRLDREDEAFF.

The chain employs TRBV19 and TRBJ2-2, with 14 bases lining up with TRBD2. Germline V gene sequence: CDR1 LNHDA, CDR2 SQIVND (reference sequence). The CDR3 has 17 residues. Trimming took 5 bases from V and 3 from J; bases not matched to a gene: 5. The CDR3 nucleotides are TGTGCCAGTAGTGCCCGGACTAGCGGGAGGTACACCGGGGAGCTGTTTTTT. Its translation: CASSARTSGRYTGELFF.

The rearrangement uses TRBV18 and TRBJ1-4; D is uncertain. The CDR3 is 16 amino acids. Germline V gene sequence: CDR1 KGHSH, CDR2 LQKENI. V lost 5 bases and J 2 bases, leaving 15 bases between the germline ends. The CDR3 DNA reads TGTGCCAGCTCAGCGGGCCTCTCTTCCACTAATGAAAAACTGTTTTTT. Translated, it gives CASSAGLSSTNEKLFF.

CDR3 bases: TGTGCCAGCAGCCATCCCCTAGGAGGTAGCGGGGGGAAATACAATGAGCAGTTCTTC. Its translation is CASSHPLGGSGGKYNEQFF. The J gene is TRBJ2-1, the V gene TRBV3-1 (or the pseudogene TRBV3-2); TRBD2 agrees at 10 bases. The CDR3 extends over 19 amino acids. The V gene end was trimmed by 3 bases and the J gene end by 4 bases; junction bases not matched to a gene: 15. Germline lookup yields CDR1 LGHDT and CDR2 YNNKEL (reference sequence).

CDR3 protein: CASSGYSGTGRKQYF. CDR3 sequence (DNA): TGTGCCAGCAGCGGTTACTCCGGGACAGGGAGGAAGCAGTACTTC. The rearrangement joins TRBV7-9 to TRBJ2-7; 9 nucleotides align to TRBD1. Germline lookup yields CDR1 SEHNR and CDR2 FQNEAQ (reference sequence). After removal of 5 bases from V and 8 bases from J, the junction contained 13 bases not matched to a gene. The CDR3 totals 15 residues.

V gene TRBV15 combines with J gene TRBJ2-6, with 8 nucleotides matching TRBD1. The CDR3 has 17 amino acids. After removal of 3 bases from V and 7 bases from J, the junction contained 11 bases not matched to a gene. Per germline, CDR1 LNHNV and CDR2 YYDKDF (reference sequence). The CDR3 loop reads CATSRKGQGSGANVLTF. The CDR3 DNA is TGTGCCACCAGCAGGAAAGGACAGGGTTCGGGCGCCAACGTCCTGACTTTC. The full variable domain, its missing parts supplied by reference TRBV15 and TRBJ2-6, is DAMVIQNPRYQVTQFGKPVTLSCSQTLNHNVMYWYQQKSSQAPKLLFHYYDKDFNNEADTPDNFQSRRPNTSFCFLDIRSPGLGDTAMYLCATSRKGQGSGANVLTFGAGSRLTVL.

This clone came up once. The chain links TRBV28 to TRBJ2-7, with D possibly matching TRBD1 (5 bases). The V and J ends lost 6 bases and 0 bases respectively, with 9 bases between them. Germline V CDR1 and CDR2: MDHEN, SYDVKM. The CDR3 has 13 residues. This CDR3 reads CASRETGSYEQYF. CDR3 nucleotide sequence: TGTGCCAGCAGGGAAACAGGCTCCTACGAGCAGTACTTC.

This rearrangement joins TRBV28 to TRBJ1-2; D might be TRBD1 (6 bases). V was shortened by 3 bases and J by 9 bases, with 17 bases between the two germline ends. The CDR3 loop spans 14 amino acids. Germline-derived CDR1 and CDR2 are MDHEN and SYDVKM. CDR3 sequence reads: CASSLVDSTMSYTF. The CDR3 nucleotides are TGTGCCAGCAGTTTGGTGGACAGTACTATGAGCTACACCTTC.

The chain employs TRBV27 and TRBJ2-7; possible D gene TRBD2, 6 bases. This CDR3 comprises 15 residues. CDR1 MNHEY and CDR2 SMNVEV come from the germline V gene (reference sequence). V dropped 4 bases and J dropped 5 bases, with 18 bases sitting between them. The CDR3 region has the DNA TGTGCCAGCAGTTCCGGTGGAGGGGCGATGGACGAGCAGTACTTC. Its translation is CASSSGGGAMDEQYF.